A selection of T cell receptor beta chains follows, all from one sample in a study of cytomegalovirus exposure and HLA in healthy donors. Sequencing was performed with immunoSEQ multiplex PCR; in TCRdb, only in-frame clones are kept and a portion is missing. The sample consists of some 120,000 clones, 80% of them appearing once. Specimen: PBMCs. The receptor source for this set is a middle-aged man in good health and CMV-seronegative. CDR3s include the opening cysteine and the closing phenylalanine or tryptophan. Each record gives: CDR3 protein, CDR3 DNA, J gene, V gene, clone size, D gene. D genes are given only for firm matches. Clone size is stated in some rows and not others, as once, few, many or a class when expanded.

CASSVELAGNYEQYF	TGTGCCAGCAGTGTAGAGCTAGCGGGTAACTACGAGCAGTACTTC	TRBJ2-7	TRBV2	-	TRBD2
CASSLGDRGSYEQYF	TGCGCCAGCAGCTTAGGGGACAGGGGGTCCTACGAGCAGTACTTC	TRBJ2-7	TRBV5-1	-	TRBD1
CASRETGGYYNSPLHF	TGTGCCAGTAGAGAAACAGGGGGATACTATAATTCACCCCTCCACTTT	TRBJ1-6	TRBV19	-	TRBD1
CASSPDRLANQPQHF	TGTGCCAGCAGCCCGGACAGGTTGGCCAATCAGCCCCAGCATTTT	TRBJ1-5	TRBV11-3	-	TRBD1
CASSSDRTGKDTQYF	TGTGCCAGCAGCTCCGATAGGACAGGGAAAGATACGCAGTATTTT	TRBJ2-3	TRBV7-6	-	TRBD1
CATQGVDGYTF	TGTGCCACCCAGGGGGTAGATGGCTACACCTTC	TRBJ1-2	TRBV15	-	TRBD1
CASSQEGVRAGWTYEQYF	TGTGCCAGCAGCCAAGAAGGGGTTCGGGCAGGGTGGACCTACGAGCAGTACTTC	TRBJ2-7	TRBV14	-	-
CATKRDSYNEQFF	TGTGCCACCAAGAGGGACTCCTACAATGAGCAGTTCTTC	TRBJ2-1	TRBV15	-	-
CASSPDGGYYGYTF	TGTGCCAGCAGCCCAGATGGGGGGTACTATGGCTACACCTTC	TRBJ1-2	TRBV7-9	-	-
CASSYAAGSSYEQYF	TGTGCCAGCAGCTATGCCGCGGGCTCATCCTACGAGCAGTACTTC	TRBJ2-7	TRBV5-4	-	-
CASSLGTGGQETQYF	TGTGCCAGCAGCTTAGGGACAGGGGGACAAGAGACCCAGTACTTC	TRBJ2-5	TRBV7-3	-	TRBD1
CASTYEGQGYEQYF	TGTGCCAGCACCTACGAGGGACAGGGCTACGAGCAGTACTTC	TRBJ2-7	TRBV6-1	-	TRBD1
CASSLGPGEMYEQYF	TGTGCCAGCAGCTTAGGTCCGGGGGAGATGTACGAGCAGTACTTC	TRBJ2-7	TRBV7-8	-	-
CASSPGQGAYGYTF	TGTGCCAGCAGCCCTGGACAGGGGGCCTATGGCTACACCTTC	TRBJ1-2	TRBV7-2	few	TRBD1
CASSQTGADTQYF	TGTGCCAGTAGTCAAACGGGGGCAGATACGCAGTATTTT	TRBJ2-3	TRBV5-6	-	-
CASSLAGVVTDTQYF	TGTGCCAGCAGCTTAGCGGGAGTGGTTACAGATACGCAGTATTTT	TRBJ2-3	TRBV7-2	-	-
CSSPGGTRGTEAFF	TGCAGCTCACCGGGGGGGACCCGAGGCACTGAAGCTTTCTTT	TRBJ1-1	TRBV29-1	-	-
CASSLGDRVVLNEQFF	TGCGCCAGCAGCTTGGGTGACAGGGTGGTACTCAATGAGCAGTTCTTC	TRBJ2-1	TRBV5-1	-	TRBD1
CASRLRTVNQPQHF	TGTGCCAGCAGACTGAGGACAGTCAATCAGCCCCAGCATTTT	TRBJ1-5	TRBV2	-	-